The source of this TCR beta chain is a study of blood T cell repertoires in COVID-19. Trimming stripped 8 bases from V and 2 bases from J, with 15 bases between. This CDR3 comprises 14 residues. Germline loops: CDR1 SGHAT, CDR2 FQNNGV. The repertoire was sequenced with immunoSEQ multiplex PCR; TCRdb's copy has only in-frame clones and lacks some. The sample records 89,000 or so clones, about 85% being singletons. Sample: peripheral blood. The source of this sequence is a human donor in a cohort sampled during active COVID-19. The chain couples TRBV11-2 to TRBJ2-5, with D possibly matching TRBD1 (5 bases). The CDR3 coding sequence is TGTGCCAGCGGGCTTCAGGGAACGCAAGAGACCCAGTACTTC. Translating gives CASGLQGTQETQYF.